This T cell receptor beta chain derives from a study of early T cells in non-severe SARS-CoV-2 infection. Study as a whole: The input, bulk RNA from unsorted whole blood, was sequenced, and chains were unpaired. Overall study results and limits: Anti-spike CD8 responses were favored in VDJdb matching, and private and CD4 specificities were missed.

Researchers attached unique molecular identifiers to individual cDNA molecules. One entry per CDR3 protein results from TCRdb running MiXCR on the 5' RACE reads. The table records more than 50,000 distinct CDR3 sequences, 5.6% of them present only once. The CDR3 runs to 16 residues. After removal of 3 bases from V and 3 bases from J, the junction contained 4 bases not matched to a gene. From germline, CDR1 is LGHNA and CDR2 YNFKEQ. Remarks on this clonotype: Its specificity is unknown.

The chain combines TRBV4-2 with TRBJ2-2, with 10 bases matching TRBD1. The TCR comes from an adult who was a healthcare worker with PCR-confirmed SARS-CoV-2 infection or an uninfected control (not recorded which). The sequencing sample was made of whole blood. CDR3 sequence reads: CASSQGDRGDTGELFF. In DNA form, the CDR3 reads TGTGCCAGCAGCCAGGGGGACAGGGGAGACACCGGGGAGCTGTTTTTT.